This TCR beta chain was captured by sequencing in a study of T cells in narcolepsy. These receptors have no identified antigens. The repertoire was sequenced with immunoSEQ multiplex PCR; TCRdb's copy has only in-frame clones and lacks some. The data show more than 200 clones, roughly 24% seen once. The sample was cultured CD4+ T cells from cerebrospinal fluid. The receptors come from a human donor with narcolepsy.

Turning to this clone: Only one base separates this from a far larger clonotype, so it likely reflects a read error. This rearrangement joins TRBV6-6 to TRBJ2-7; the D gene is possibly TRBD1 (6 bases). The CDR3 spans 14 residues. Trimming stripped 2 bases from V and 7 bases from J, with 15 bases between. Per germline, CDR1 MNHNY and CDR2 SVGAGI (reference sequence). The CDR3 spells CASSYSQGSNEQYF. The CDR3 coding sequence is TGTGCCAGCAGTTACAGTCAGGGGTCCAATGAGCAGTACTTC.